This T cell receptor beta chain was sequenced during a study of CD8+CD57+ T cells in acquired aplastic anemia. Study overall: Mean yield of DNA from sorted CD4+ and CD8+ cells was approximately 3 ug. The study's findings and limits: With respect to CD8+ Simpson's diversity, patients and controls did not differ significantly. It was found that about 31 CD8+ CDR3 sequences were shared between patients and controls.

Genomic DNA acted as the template from which TCR beta VDJ combination and CDR3 sequence profiling were carried out. TCRdb processed the reads anew with MiXCR; each CDR3 protein has one entry. The table shows a few hundred thousand distinct CDR3 sequences, with approximately 56% occurring only once. The CDR3 length is 17 residues. The J segment lost 5 bases and the V segment lost 5 bases, leaving 11 bases of the junction unmatched. Per germline, CDR1 ENHRY and CDR2 SYGVKD. This clonotype was found once. Its antigen remains unidentified. Sequenced: sorted CD4+, CD8+, or CD8+CD57+ T cells (not recorded which) from PBMCs. The sequence was obtained from a human donor with severe aplastic anemia or a healthy control (not recorded which). The genes are TRBV10-3 and TRBJ2-1; TRBD2 matches 11 bases. CDR3 DNA: TGTGCCATCAGTTTGATAGCGGGAGGGTATTCCCACAATGAGCAGTTCTTC. Encoded protein: CAISLIAGGYSHNEQFF.